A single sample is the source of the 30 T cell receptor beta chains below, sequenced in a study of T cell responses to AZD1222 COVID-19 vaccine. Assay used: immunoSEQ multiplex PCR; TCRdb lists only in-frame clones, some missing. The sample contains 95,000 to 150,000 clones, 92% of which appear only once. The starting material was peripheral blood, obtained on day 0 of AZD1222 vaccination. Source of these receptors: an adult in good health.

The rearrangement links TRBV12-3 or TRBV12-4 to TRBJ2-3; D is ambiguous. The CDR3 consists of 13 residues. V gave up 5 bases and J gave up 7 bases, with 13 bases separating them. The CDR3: CASSHGYSHTQYF. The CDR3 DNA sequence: TGTGCCAGCAGTCACGGGTACAGCCATACGCAGTATTTT.

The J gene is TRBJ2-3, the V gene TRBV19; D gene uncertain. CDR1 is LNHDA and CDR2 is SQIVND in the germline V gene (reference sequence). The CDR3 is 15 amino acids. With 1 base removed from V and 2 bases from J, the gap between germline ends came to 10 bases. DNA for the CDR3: TGTGCCAGTAGTATAGCCCCAGGTGCCACAGATACGCAGTATTTT. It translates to CASSIAPGATDTQYF.

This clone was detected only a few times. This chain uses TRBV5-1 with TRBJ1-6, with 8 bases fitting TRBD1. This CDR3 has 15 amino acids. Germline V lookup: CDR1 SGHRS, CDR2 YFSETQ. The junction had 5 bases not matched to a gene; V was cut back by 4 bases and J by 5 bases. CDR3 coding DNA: TGCGCCAGCAGCCCCGGACAGGGCAATAATTCACCCCTCCACTTT. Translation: CASSPGQGNNSPLHF. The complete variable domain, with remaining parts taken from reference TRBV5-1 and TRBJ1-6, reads KAGVTQTPRYLIKTRGQQVTLSCSPISGHRSVSWYQQTPGQGLQFLFEYFSETQRNKGNFPGRFSGRQFSNSRSEMNVSTLELGDSALYLCASSPGQGNNSPLHFGNGTRLTVT.

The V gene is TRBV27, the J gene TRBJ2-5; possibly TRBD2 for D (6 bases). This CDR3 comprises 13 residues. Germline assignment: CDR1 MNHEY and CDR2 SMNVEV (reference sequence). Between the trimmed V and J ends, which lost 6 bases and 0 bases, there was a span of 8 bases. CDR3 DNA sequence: TGTGCCAGCAGGCGGGACTACCAAGAGACCCAGTACTTC. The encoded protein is CASRRDYQETQYF.

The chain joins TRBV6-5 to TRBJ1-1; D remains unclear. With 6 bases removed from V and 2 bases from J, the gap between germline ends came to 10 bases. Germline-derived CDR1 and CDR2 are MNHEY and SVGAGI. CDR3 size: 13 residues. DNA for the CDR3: TGTGCCAGCAGAGTTCAGCTTAACACTGAAGCTTTCTTT. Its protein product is CASRVQLNTEAFF.

The CDR3 DNA sequence: TGTGCCAGCAGGATGAGACAGGGGGGCGGCGAGCAGTACTTC. Amino acids: CASRMRQGGGEQYF. This chain uses TRBV28 with TRBJ2-7, with 9 nucleotides matching TRBD1. The J segment lost 6 bases and the V segment lost 6 bases, leaving 9 bases of the junction unmatched. Germline CDR1 and CDR2: MDHEN and SYDVKM. The CDR3 loop spans 14 amino acids.

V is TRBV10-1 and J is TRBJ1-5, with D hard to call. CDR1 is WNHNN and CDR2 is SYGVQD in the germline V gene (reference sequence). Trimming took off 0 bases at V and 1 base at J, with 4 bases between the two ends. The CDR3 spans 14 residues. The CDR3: CASSESGSNQPQHF. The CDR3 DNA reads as TGCGCCAGCAGTGAGTCGGGCAGCAATCAGCCCCAGCATTTT.

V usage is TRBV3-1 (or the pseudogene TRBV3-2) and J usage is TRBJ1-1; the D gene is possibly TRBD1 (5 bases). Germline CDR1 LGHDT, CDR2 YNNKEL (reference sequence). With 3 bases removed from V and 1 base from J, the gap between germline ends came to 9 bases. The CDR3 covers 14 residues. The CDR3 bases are TGTGCCAGCAGCCATGGGGGATCGAACACTGAAGCTTTCTTT. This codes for CASSHGGSNTEAFF.

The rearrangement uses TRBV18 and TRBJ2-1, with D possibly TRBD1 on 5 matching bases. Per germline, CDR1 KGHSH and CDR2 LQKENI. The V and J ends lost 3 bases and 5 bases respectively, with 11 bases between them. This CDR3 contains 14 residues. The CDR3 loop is CASSPQGLDNEQFF. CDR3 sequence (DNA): TGTGCCAGCTCACCGCAGGGCCTAGACAATGAGCAGTTCTTC.

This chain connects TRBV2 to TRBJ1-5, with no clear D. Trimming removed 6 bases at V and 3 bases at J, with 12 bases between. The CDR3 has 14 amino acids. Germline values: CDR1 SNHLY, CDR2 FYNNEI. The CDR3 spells CASSLRLVNQPQHF. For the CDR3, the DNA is TGTGCCAGCAGCCTAAGACTGGTCAATCAGCCCCAGCATTTT.

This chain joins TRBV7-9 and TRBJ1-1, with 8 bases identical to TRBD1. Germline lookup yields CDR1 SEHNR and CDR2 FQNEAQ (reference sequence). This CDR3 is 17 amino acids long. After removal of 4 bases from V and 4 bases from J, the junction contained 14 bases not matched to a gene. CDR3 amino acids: CASSSGQGGLKGTEAFF. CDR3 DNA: TGTGCCAGCAGCTCCGGACAGGGCGGCTTGAAGGGCACTGAAGCTTTCTTT.

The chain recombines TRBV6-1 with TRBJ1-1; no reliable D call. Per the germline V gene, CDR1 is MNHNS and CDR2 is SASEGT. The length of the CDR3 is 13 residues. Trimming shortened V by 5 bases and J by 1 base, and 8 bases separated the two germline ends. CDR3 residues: CASSSGGNTEAFF. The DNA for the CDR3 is TGTGCCAGCAGTTCGGGAGGGAACACTGAAGCTTTCTTT.

CDR3 sequence reads: CASGTPDYGYTF. DNA of the CDR3: TGTGCCTCCGGGACACCCGACTATGGCTACACCTTC. The rearrangement links TRBV30 to TRBJ1-2; perhaps TRBD1 as D (6 bases). Trimming took off 7 bases at V and 3 bases at J, with 12 bases between the two ends. CDR3 length: 12 amino acids. Germline V gives CDR1 GTSNPN, CDR2 SVGIG (reference sequence).

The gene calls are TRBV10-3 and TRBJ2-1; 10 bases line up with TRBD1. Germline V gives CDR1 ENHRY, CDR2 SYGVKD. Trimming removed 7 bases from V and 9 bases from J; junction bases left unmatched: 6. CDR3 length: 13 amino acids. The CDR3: CAIKGQGFAEQFF. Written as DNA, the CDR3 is TGTGCCATCAAGGGACAGGGGTTCGCTGAGCAGTTCTTC.

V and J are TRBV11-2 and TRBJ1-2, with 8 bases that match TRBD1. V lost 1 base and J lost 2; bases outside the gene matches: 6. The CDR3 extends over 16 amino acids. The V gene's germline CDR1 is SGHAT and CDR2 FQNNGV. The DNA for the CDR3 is TGTGCCAGCAGCTTAGGAGGGACAGGAGAAAACTATGGCTACACCTTC. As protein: CASSLGGTGENYGYTF.

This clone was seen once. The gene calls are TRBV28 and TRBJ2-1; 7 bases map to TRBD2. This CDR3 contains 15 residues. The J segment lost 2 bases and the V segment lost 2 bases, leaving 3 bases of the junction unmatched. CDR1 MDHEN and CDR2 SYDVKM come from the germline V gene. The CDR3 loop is CASSLGEGTYNEQFF. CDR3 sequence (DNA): TGTGCCAGCAGTTTAGGGGAGGGAACCTACAATGAGCAGTTCTTC.

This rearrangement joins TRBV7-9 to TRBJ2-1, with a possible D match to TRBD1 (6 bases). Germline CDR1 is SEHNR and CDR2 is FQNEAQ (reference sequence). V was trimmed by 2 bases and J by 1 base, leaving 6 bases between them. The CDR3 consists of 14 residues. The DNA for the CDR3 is TGTGCCAGCAGCTTACAGGGGTCCTACAATGAGCAGTTCTTC. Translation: CASSLQGSYNEQFF.

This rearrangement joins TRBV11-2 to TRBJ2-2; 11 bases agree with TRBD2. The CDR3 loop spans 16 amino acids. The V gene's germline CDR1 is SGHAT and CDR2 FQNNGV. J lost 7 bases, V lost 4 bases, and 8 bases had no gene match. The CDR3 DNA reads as TGTGCCAGCAGCTCTTGGACTAGCGGGCAAGTCGGGGAGCTGTTTTTT. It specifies CASSSWTSGQVGELFF.

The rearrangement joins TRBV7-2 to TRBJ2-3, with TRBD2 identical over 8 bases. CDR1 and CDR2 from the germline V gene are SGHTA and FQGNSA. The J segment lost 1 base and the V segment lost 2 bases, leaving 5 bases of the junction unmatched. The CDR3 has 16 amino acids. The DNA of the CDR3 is TGTGCCAGCAGCTTACAAAGCGGGGGAGGCACAGATACGCAGTATTTT. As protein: CASSLQSGGGTDTQYF.

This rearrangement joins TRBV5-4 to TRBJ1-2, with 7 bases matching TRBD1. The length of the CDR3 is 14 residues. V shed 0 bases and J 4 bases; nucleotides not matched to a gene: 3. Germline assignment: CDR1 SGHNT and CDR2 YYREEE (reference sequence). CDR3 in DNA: TGTGCCAGCAGCTTGGCCCGGGACAGCTATGGCTACACCTTC. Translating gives CASSLARDSYGYTF.

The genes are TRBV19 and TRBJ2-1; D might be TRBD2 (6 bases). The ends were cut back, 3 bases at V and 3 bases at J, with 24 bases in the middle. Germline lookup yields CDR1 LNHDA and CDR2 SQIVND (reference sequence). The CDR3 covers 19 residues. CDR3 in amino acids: CASSIELGGRGRFYNEQFF. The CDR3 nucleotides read TGTGCCAGTAGTATCGAGTTGGGTGGGCGGGGACGGTTCTACAATGAGCAGTTCTTC.

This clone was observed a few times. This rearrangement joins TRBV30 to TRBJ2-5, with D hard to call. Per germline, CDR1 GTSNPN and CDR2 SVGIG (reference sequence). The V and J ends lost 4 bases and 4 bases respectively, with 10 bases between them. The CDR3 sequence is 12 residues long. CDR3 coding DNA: TGTGCCTGGAAGCACGTCGGAGAGACCCAGTACTTC. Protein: CAWKHVGETQYF.

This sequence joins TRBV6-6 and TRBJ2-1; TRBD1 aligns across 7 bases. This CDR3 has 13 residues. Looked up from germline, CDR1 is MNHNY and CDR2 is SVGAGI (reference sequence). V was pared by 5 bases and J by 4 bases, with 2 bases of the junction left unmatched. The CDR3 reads CASSGDRYNEQFF. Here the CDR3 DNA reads TGTGCCAGCAGTGGGGACAGATACAATGAGCAGTTCTTC.

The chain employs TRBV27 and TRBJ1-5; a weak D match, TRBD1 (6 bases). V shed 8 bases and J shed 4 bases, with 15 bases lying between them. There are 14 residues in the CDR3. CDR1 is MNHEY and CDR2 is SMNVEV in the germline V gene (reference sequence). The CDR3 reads CASGRGFGNQPQHF. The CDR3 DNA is TGTGCCAGCGGCAGGGGTTTCGGAAATCAGCCCCAGCATTTT.

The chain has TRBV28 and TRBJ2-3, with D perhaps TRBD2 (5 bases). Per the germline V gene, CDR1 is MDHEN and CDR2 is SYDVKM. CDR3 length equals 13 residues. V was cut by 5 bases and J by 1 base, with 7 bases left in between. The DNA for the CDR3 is TGTGCCAGCAGTAAAGCGGGCACAGATACGCAGTATTTT. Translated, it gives CASSKAGTDTQYF.

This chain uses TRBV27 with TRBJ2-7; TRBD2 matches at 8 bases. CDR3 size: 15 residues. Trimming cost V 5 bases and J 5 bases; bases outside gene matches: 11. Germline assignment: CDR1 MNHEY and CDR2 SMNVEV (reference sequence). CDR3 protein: CASSPPGGVGHEQYF. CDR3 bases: TGTGCCAGCAGTCCCCCGGGGGGGGTCGGACACGAGCAGTACTTC.

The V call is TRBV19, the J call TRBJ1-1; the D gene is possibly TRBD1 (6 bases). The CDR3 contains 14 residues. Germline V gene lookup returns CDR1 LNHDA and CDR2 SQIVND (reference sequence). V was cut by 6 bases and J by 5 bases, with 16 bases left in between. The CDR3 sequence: CASRGALGGTEAFF. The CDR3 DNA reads TGTGCCAGTAGGGGGGCTTTGGGAGGGACTGAAGCTTTCTTT.

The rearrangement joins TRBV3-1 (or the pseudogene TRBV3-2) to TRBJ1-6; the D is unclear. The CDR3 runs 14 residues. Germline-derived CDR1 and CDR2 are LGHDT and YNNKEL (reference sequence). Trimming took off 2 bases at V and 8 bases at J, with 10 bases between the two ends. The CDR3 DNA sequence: TGTGCCAGCAGCCAATCTGAGCTGGATTCACCCCTCCACTTT. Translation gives CASSQSELDSPLHF.

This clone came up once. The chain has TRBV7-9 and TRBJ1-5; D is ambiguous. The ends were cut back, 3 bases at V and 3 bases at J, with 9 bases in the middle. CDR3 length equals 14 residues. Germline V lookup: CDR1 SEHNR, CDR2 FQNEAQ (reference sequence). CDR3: CASSLISDNQPQHF. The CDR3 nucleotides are TGTGCCAGCAGCTTGATCAGCGACAATCAGCCCCAGCATTTT.

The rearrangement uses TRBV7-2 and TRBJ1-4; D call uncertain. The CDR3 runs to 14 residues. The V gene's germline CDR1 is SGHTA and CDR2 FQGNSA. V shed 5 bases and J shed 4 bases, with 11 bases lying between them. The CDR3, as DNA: TGTGCCAGCAGCCCCGGGCAGCTTAATGAAAAACTGTTTTTT. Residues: CASSPGQLNEKLFF.